This T cell receptor beta chain came from a study of cytomegalovirus exposure and HLA in healthy donors. The V gene's germline CDR1 is LNHDA and CDR2 SQIVND (reference sequence). Losses at the gene ends were 1 base for V and 2 bases for J; bases not matched to a gene: 5. The CDR3 sequence is 15 residues long. This table comes from immunoSEQ multiplex PCR, and its TCRdb copy is limited to in-frame clones, with some not included. The table shows fewer than 200,000 clones, with 96% occurring only once. The chain joins TRBV19 to TRBJ2-7; TRBD2 aligns across 7 bases. This receptor was obtained from a woman aged 18-35 years in good health and CMV-seronegative. Input material: PBMCs. The CDR3 DNA reads TGTGCCAGTAGTATAGGGGGCAGCGGGACCTACGAGCAGTACTTC. Its protein product is CASSIGGSGTYEQYF.